This entry lists 27 T cell receptor beta chains sequenced from one sample in a study of neoadjuvant anti-PD-1 for oral cavity cancer (dated by TCRdb to the early 2020s). According to the study, the label for this sample's time point signals: before neoadjuvant nivolumab. Library preparation used the immunoSEQ multiplex PCR assay. Held by TCRdb, this immuneACCESS table contains in-frame sequences only and omits some clones. Under half of the omission traces to an unresolved V gene where checked; the cause of the rest is unknown. Across this sample there are about 7,500 clones, with around 75% seen only once. The ten largest clones represent 3.1% of the sample. This sample comprised PBMCs, obtained before nivolumab (anti-PD-1) treatment. The receptors stem from a person between 40 and 79 years old with oral cavity squamous cell carcinoma.

V gene TRBV5-1 combines with J gene TRBJ1-1; D is unresolved. The V end was cut by 1 base, the J end by 0 bases, with 13 bases between. The CDR3 is 16 amino acids. The V gene's germline CDR1 is SGHRS and CDR2 YFSETQ. In nucleotides, the CDR3 is TGCGCCAGCAGCTTGTACAGAAACCAAATGAACACTGAAGCTTTCTTT. It encodes CASSLYRNQMNTEAFF.

The chain employs TRBV6-1 and TRBJ2-5; D assignment may be TRBD1 or TRBD2 (5 bases each). This CDR3 comprises 15 residues. The V gene's germline CDR1 is MNHNS and CDR2 SASEGT. Trimming took 1 base from V and 2 from J, leaving 11 bases between them. Here the CDR3 DNA reads TGTGCCAGCAGTGAAGTTGGGACGAAACAAGAGACCCAGTACTTC. This gives the protein CASSEVGTKQETQYF.

The chain employs TRBV10-3 and TRBJ1-1; weak D call: TRBD1 (5 bases). Trimming shortened V by 3 bases and J by 5 bases, and 10 bases separated the two germline ends. The CDR3 is 13 amino acids. Germline V CDR1 and CDR2: ENHRY, SYGVKD. CDR3 DNA sequence: TGTGCCATCAGTGACAGGGAAGGGACTGAAGCTTTCTTT. As protein: CAISDREGTEAFF.

The chain is built from TRBV18 and TRBJ1-4; D is possibly TRBD1 (6 bases). V was clipped by 1 base and J by 4 bases, with 10 bases between them. This CDR3 contains 15 residues. CDR1 KGHSH and CDR2 LQKENI come from the germline V gene. CDR3 loop: CASSPQGQRNEKLFF. In nucleotides, the CDR3 is TGTGCCAGCTCACCACAAGGACAGCGTAATGAAAAACTGTTTTTT. Supplemented by reference TRBV18 and TRBJ1-4, the full variable domain reads NAGVMQNPRHLVRRRGQEARLRCSPMKGHSHVYWYRQLPEEGLKFMVYLQKENIIDESGMPKERFSAEFPKEGPSILRIQQVVRGDSAAYFCASSPQGQRNEKLFFGSGTQLSVL.

The chain employs TRBV9 and TRBJ2-3, with TRBD2 as a possible D gene (5 bases). This CDR3 comprises 16 residues. Trimming removed 7 bases at V and 5 bases at J, with 23 bases between. Per the germline V gene, CDR1 is SGDLS and CDR2 is YYNGEE. The CDR3 here is CASSPSTRPGGDTQYF. The DNA of the CDR3 is TGTGCCAGCTCCCCCTCAACTAGACCTGGAGGAGATACGCAGTATTTT.

J is TRBJ2-5 and V is TRBV2; D remains ambiguous. V lost 7 bases, J lost 2 bases, and 14 bases lay in between. The germline V gene has CDR1 SNHLY and CDR2 FYNNEI. The CDR3 contains 14 residues. The CDR3 nucleotides are TGTGCCAGCACTGCGACTTCACAACAAGAGACCCAGTACTTC. Translation gives CASTATSQQETQYF.

The sample holds a few counts of this clone. The genes are TRBV19 and TRBJ2-2, with D tentatively TRBD2 (6 bases). V dropped 7 bases and J dropped 5 bases, with 17 bases sitting between them. The CDR3 runs 15 residues. Germline-derived CDR1 and CDR2 are LNHDA and SQIVND (reference sequence). CDR3: CASKKPSGDTGELFF. The CDR3 nucleotides are TGTGCCAGTAAAAAGCCCTCGGGGGATACCGGGGAGCTGTTTTTT.

The chain links TRBV15 to TRBJ2-7; D is possibly TRBD2 (7 bases). CDR1 is LNHNV and CDR2 is YYDKDF in the germline V gene (reference sequence). V was trimmed by 1 base and J by 2 bases, leaving 15 bases between them. There are 16 residues in the CDR3. The CDR3, as DNA: TGTGCCACCAGCAGAGCACAAGGGGGGGGTACCTACGAGCAGTACTTC. This translates into CATSRAQGGGTYEQYF.

The V call is TRBV6-5, the J call TRBJ2-3; TRBD2 aligns across 9 bases. Germline CDR1 reads MNHEY; CDR2 reads SVGAGI. V shed 2 bases and J 1 base; nucleotides not matched to a gene: 1. The length of the CDR3 is 15 residues. The CDR3 is CASSYQRGGTDTQYF. The CDR3, as DNA: TGTGCCAGCAGTTACCAGCGGGGGGGCACAGATACGCAGTATTTT.

V and J are TRBV5-1 and TRBJ2-1; 8 bases map to TRBD2. Germline V gene data show CDR1 as SGHRS and CDR2 as YFSETQ. This CDR3 has 16 residues. After removal of 3 bases from V and 3 bases from J, the junction contained 8 bases not matched to a gene. The CDR3: CASSSTSGGDYNEQFF. The CDR3 DNA reads TGCGCCAGCAGCTCCACCAGCGGGGGTGACTACAATGAGCAGTTCTTC. The variable domain in full, with the rest retrieved from reference TRBV5-1 and TRBJ2-1, is KAGVTQTPRYLIKTRGQQVTLSCSPISGHRSVSWYQQTPGQGLQFLFEYFSETQRNKGNFPGRFSGRQFSNSRSEMNVSTLELGDSALYLCASSSTSGGDYNEQFFGPGTRLTVL.

V gene TRBV15 combines with J gene TRBJ2-5, with 7 bases that match TRBD1. J gave up 5 bases and V 3 bases, and 9 bases lay outside the gene matches. The CDR3 spans 15 residues. Per the germline V gene, CDR1 is LNHNV and CDR2 is YYDKDF (reference sequence). In DNA form, the CDR3 reads TGTGCCACCAGCAGGGGCCAGGACAGGCAGGAGACCCAGTACTTC. Translated, it gives CATSRGQDRQETQYF.

The genes are TRBV5-1 and TRBJ2-3; 10 bases map to TRBD2. Trimming cost V 6 bases and J 9 bases; bases outside gene matches: 19. Germline V gene lookup returns CDR1 SGHRS and CDR2 YFSETQ. The CDR3 is 17 residues long. The DNA for the CDR3 is TGCGCCAGCATTCTTGGTAGCGGGGGGCTCGGCGAAGGAACGCAGTATTTT. Translating it yields CASILGSGGLGEGTQYF.

This clone was recorded a few times. The chain carries TRBV6-5 and TRBJ1-2, with D possibly matching TRBD1 (6 bases). Trimming left V 6 bases short and J 5 bases short, with 13 bases between. This CDR3 is 13 amino acids long. In germline, CDR1 is MNHEY, CDR2 SVGAGI. The CDR3 protein is CASSSTGKYGYTF. CDR3 DNA: TGTGCCAGCAGCTCCACAGGGAAATATGGCTACACCTTC.

This clone was recorded a few times. The gene calls are TRBV2 and TRBJ1-5; a possible D gene is TRBD1 (5 bases). Trimming removed 3 bases at V and 4 bases at J, with 7 bases between. Germline V gene data show CDR1 as SNHLY and CDR2 as FYNNEI. The CDR3 covers 13 residues. DNA for the CDR3: TGTGCCAGCAGTGAGGGGCGGAATCAGCCCCAGCATTTT. Its protein product is CASSEGRNQPQHF. The full variable domain, with the rest looked up from reference TRBV2 and TRBJ1-5, is EPEVTQTPSHQVTQMGQEVILRCVPISNHLYFYWYRQILGQKVEFLVSFYNNEISEKSEIFDDQFSVERPDGSNFTLKIRSTKLEDSAMYFCASSEGRNQPQHFGDGTRLSIL.

This chain connects TRBV5-6 to TRBJ2-3; D is perhaps TRBD1 (5 bases). The CDR3 length is 14 residues. Germline lookup yields CDR1 SGHDT and CDR2 YYEEEE. V was cut by 1 base and J by 4 bases, with 10 bases left in between. This CDR3 is CASSLWSRADTQYF. For the CDR3, the DNA is TGTGCCAGCAGCTTGTGGTCCAGGGCAGATACGCAGTATTTT.

The chain combines TRBV6-1 with TRBJ2-5, with 9 positions matching TRBD1. The CDR3 runs to 15 residues. In germline, CDR1 is MNHNS, CDR2 SASEGT. V lost 5 bases, J lost 4 bases, and 8 bases stayed unmatched. The CDR3 spells CASSLRQGGRETQYF. CDR3 nucleotide sequence: TGTGCCAGCAGTCTCCGACAGGGGGGGAGAGAGACCCAGTACTTC.

The CDR3 is CASSLGENTEAFF. DNA of the CDR3: TGTGCCAGCAGTTTGGGGGAAAACACTGAAGCTTTCTTT. The genes are TRBV6-1 and TRBJ1-1; D might be TRBD1 (5 bases). This CDR3 comprises 13 residues. Germline CDR1 is MNHNS and CDR2 is SASEGT. V gave up 5 bases and J gave up 2 bases, with 9 bases separating them.

The chain carries TRBV6-5 and TRBJ2-3, with D tentatively TRBD1 (5 bases). V lost 0 bases and J 1 base, leaving 11 bases between the germline ends. CDR3 length: 16 residues. Per germline, CDR1 MNHEY and CDR2 SVGAGI. CDR3 in DNA: TGTGCCAGCAGTTACTCCTCAGGGATAGGCACAGATACGCAGTATTTT. This codes for CASSYSSGIGTDTQYF.

The rearrangement links TRBV19 to TRBJ2-1, with D uncertain. The CDR3 contains 11 residues. The V end was cut by 5 bases, the J end by 6 bases, with 5 bases between. Germline CDR1 LNHDA, CDR2 SQIVND (reference sequence). The CDR3 spells CASSFFNEQFF. In nucleotides, the CDR3 is TGTGCCAGTAGTTTCTTCAATGAGCAGTTCTTC.

The V call is TRBV7-3, the J call TRBJ2-2; D unclear. CDR1 is SGHTA, CDR2 FQGTGA, per germline. V lost 4 bases and J lost 4, with 13 bases in between. The CDR3 contains 15 residues. The CDR3 spells CASSSQSDGTGELFF. CDR3 bases: TGTGCCAGCAGCTCCCAGTCGGATGGCACCGGGGAGCTGTTTTTT.

The J gene is TRBJ2-2, the V gene TRBV19, with D perhaps matching TRBD2 (5 bases). The CDR3 sequence is 16 residues long. V was clipped by 5 bases and J by 5 bases, with 18 bases between them. Germline values: CDR1 LNHDA, CDR2 SQIVND (reference sequence). The CDR3 reads CASSGRTGWRTGELFF. The CDR3, as DNA: TGTGCCAGTAGTGGGCGGACGGGGTGGAGGACCGGGGAGCTGTTTTTT.

A single count supports this clone. This chain uses TRBV15 with TRBJ1-2; D ambiguous. Germline V gene sequence: CDR1 LNHNV, CDR2 YYDKDF (reference sequence). The CDR3 covers 14 residues. With 1 base removed from V and 1 base from J, the gap between germline ends came to 7 bases. The CDR3 region has the DNA TGTGCCACCAGCAGAGGAACGAGTAACTATGGCTACACCTTC. It is translated as CATSRGTSNYGYTF.

This chain links TRBV4-2 with TRBJ2-7; 7 bases fit TRBD2. The CDR3 consists of 14 residues. The J segment lost 3 bases and the V segment lost 4 bases, leaving 6 bases of the junction unmatched. Germline loops: CDR1 LGHNA, CDR2 YNFKEQ. CDR3 sequence reads: CASSPGEGFYEQYF. DNA of the CDR3: TGTGCCAGCAGCCCCGGGGAGGGATTCTACGAGCAGTACTTC.

The rearrangement links TRBV4-3 to TRBJ2-1; 12 bases match TRBD1. This CDR3 region has 16 residues. The germline V gene has CDR1 LGHNA and CDR2 YSLEER. J gave up 9 bases and V 0 bases, and 6 bases lay outside the gene matches. DNA of the CDR3: TGCGCCAGCAGCCAAGATGGGGGACAGGGGGCTGGTGAGCAGTTCTTC. Translated: CASSQDGGQGAGEQFF.

The chain recombines TRBV4-2 with TRBJ1-5; D is perhaps TRBD1 (5 bases). Trimming stripped 0 bases from V and 6 bases from J, with 12 bases between. CDR1 and CDR2 from the germline V gene are LGHNA and YNFKEQ. The CDR3 covers 15 residues. The CDR3 DNA follows: TGTGCCAGCAGCCAAGAGTTGGGGGGACTTCAGCCCCAGCATTTT. Residues: CASSQELGGLQPQHF.

The chain recombines TRBV7-2 with TRBJ1-2, with TRBD1 identical over 9 bases. This CDR3 is 15 amino acids long. Germline assignment: CDR1 SGHTA and CDR2 FQGNSA. V dropped 2 bases and J dropped 8; count of bases not matched to a gene: 9. The CDR3 DNA sequence: TGTGCCAGCAGCTTATCCCGGACAGGGGTTGAAGGCTACACCTTC. It yields the protein CASSLSRTGVEGYTF.

The chain employs TRBV19 and TRBJ1-5; D gene uncertain. The CDR3 is 15 amino acids. From germline, CDR1 is LNHDA and CDR2 SQIVND (reference sequence). The V gene lost 3 bases and the J gene lost 0 bases, with 9 bases spanning the gap. Here the CDR3 reads CASSMSDLSNQPQHF. CDR3 sequence (DNA): TGTGCCAGTAGTATGTCCGATCTTAGCAATCAGCCCCAGCATTTT.